Following are 26 T cell receptor beta chains from one sample sequenced in a study of cytomegalovirus exposure and HLA in healthy donors. The PCR made use of 60 Vbeta and 13 Jbeta primers. Profiled with immunoSEQ multiplex PCR; TCRdb holds only in-frame clones, not every one. The table records approximately 150,000 clones, approximately 80% of them present only once. Material: PBMCs. These receptors originate from a woman aged 40 to 49 in good health and CMV-seronegative.

This clone showed up just once. The CDR3 protein is CASSLEGRGGQPQHF. The CDR3 bases are TGTGCCAGCAGCTTAGAAGGGAGGGGTGGTCAGCCCCAGCATTTT. The chain combines TRBV7-9 with TRBJ1-5; a weak D match, TRBD1 (5 bases). Germline CDR1 and CDR2: SEHNR and FQNEAQ (reference sequence). This CDR3 is 15 amino acids long. Trimming removed 1 base from V and 6 bases from J, with 13 bases in between.

This clone was seen a few times. The genes are TRBV28 and TRBJ2-5; 7 positions agree with TRBD2. This CDR3 region has 14 residues. The germline CDR1 and CDR2 sequences are MDHEN and SYDVKM. The trim removed 8 bases at V and 5 bases at J, leaving 11 bases unmatched. The CDR3 bases are TGTGCCAGCGGAGGGGAGGGGTGGTGGGAGACCCAGTACTTC. It yields the protein CASGGEGWWETQYF.

This clone showed up just once. The CDR3 reads CASSFYLTGGRDEQFF. CDR3 in DNA: TGTGCCAGCAGCTTTTATCTGACAGGGGGTCGGGATGAGCAGTTCTTC. This sequence joins TRBV5-4 and TRBJ2-1; 9 bases are shared with TRBD1. CDR1 and CDR2 from the germline V gene are SGHNT and YYREEE (reference sequence). This CDR3 is built from 16 residues. Losses at the gene ends were 2 bases for V and 8 bases for J; bases not matched to a gene: 11. Complete variable domain (other parts from reference TRBV5-4 and TRBJ2-1): ETGVTQSPTHLIKTRGQQVTLRCSSQSGHNTVSWYQQALGQGPQFIFQYYREEENGRGNFPPRFSGLQFPNYSSELNVNALELDDSALYLCASSFYLTGGRDEQFFGPGTRLTVL.

The chain combines TRBV5-1 with TRBJ2-6; TRBD1 matches 12 bases. Trimming at V came to 4 bases and at J to 4 bases, leaving 15 bases not matched to a gene. The CDR3 has 20 residues. Germline V lookup: CDR1 SGHRS, CDR2 YFSETQ. This CDR3 is CASSLAGTGGLRVGANVLTF. In nucleotides, the CDR3 is TGCGCCAGCAGCCTCGCCGGGACAGGGGGCCTACGAGTCGGGGCCAACGTCCTGACTTTC.

The chain employs TRBV28 and TRBJ1-2; 8 bases align to TRBD1. Germline loops: CDR1 MDHEN, CDR2 SYDVKM. The CDR3 runs 17 residues. After removal of 4 bases from V and 4 bases from J, the junction contained 14 bases not matched to a gene. DNA of the CDR3: TGTGCCAGCAGTTCCCAGGACCCCAGGGGGCGCTTCTATGGCTACACCTTC. It is translated as CASSSQDPRGRFYGYTF.

This chain connects TRBV5-4 to TRBJ2-7; 10 bases map to TRBD1. V was clipped by 4 bases and J by 2 bases; unmatched bases: 9. The germline gives CDR1 SGHNT, CDR2 YYREEE (reference sequence). This CDR3 contains 16 residues. The CDR3 DNA reads TGTGCCAGCAGCGGGACCGGGACAGGGGATCCCTACGAGCAGTACTTC. Translated: CASSGTGTGDPYEQYF. Together with reference TRBV5-4 and TRBJ2-7, the CDR3 gives the full variable domain: ETGVTQSPTHLIKTRGQQVTLRCSSQSGHNTVSWYQQALGQGPQFIFQYYREEENGRGNFPPRFSGLQFPNYSSELNVNALELDDSALYLCASSGTGTGDPYEQYFGPGTRLTVT.

This clone was counted a few times. J is TRBJ1-1 and V is TRBV19; 9 positions agree with TRBD1. Germline trimming cut 4 bases from V and 4 bases from J; bases unmatched to any gene: 10. Germline assignment: CDR1 LNHDA and CDR2 SQIVND (reference sequence). The CDR3 runs 16 residues. The CDR3 protein is CASSSGTGTLGTEAFF. CDR3 bases: TGTGCCAGTAGTAGCGGGACAGGGACTTTGGGCACTGAAGCTTTCTTT. The entire variable domain, with the rest obtained from reference TRBV19 and TRBJ1-1, is as follows: DGGITQSPKYLFRKEGQNVTLSCEQNLNHDAMYWYRQDPGQGLRLIYYSQIVNDFQKGDIAEGYSVSREKKESFPLTVTSAQKNPTAFYLCASSSGTGTLGTEAFFGQGTRLTVV.

The sample holds one count of this clone. V is TRBV7-3 and J is TRBJ2-2, with TRBD2 matching 7 bases. In germline, CDR1 is SGHTA, CDR2 FQGTGA. The CDR3 has 16 amino acids. Unmatched junction bases numbered 7, after V lost 2 bases and J lost 4 bases. This CDR3 is CASSLGTGRSTGELFF. CDR3 bases: TGTGCCAGCAGCTTAGGGACCGGGAGGAGCACCGGGGAGCTGTTTTTT. Combining the CDR3 with reference TRBV7-3 and TRBJ2-2 gives the whole variable domain GAGVSQTPSNKVTEKGKYVELRCDPISGHTALYWYRQSLGQGPEFLIYFQGTGAADDSGLPNDRFFAVRPEGSVSTLKIQRTERGDSAVYLCASSLGTGRSTGELFFGEGSRLTVL.

This clone was seen just once. This sequence joins TRBV6-1 and TRBJ2-7; 10 bases are shared with TRBD1. Germline V gene data show CDR1 as MNHNS and CDR2 as SASEGT. The CDR3 runs to 14 residues. Trimming took 7 bases from V and 3 from J; bases not matched to a gene: 6. This CDR3 is CASKETGGVYEQYF. CDR3 coding DNA: TGTGCCAGCAAGGAGACAGGGGGCGTCTACGAGCAGTACTTC.

This clone has a single count. V is TRBV28 and J is TRBJ2-7, with 12 positions matching TRBD1. CDR3 length: 14 amino acids. The V gene end was trimmed by 6 bases and the J gene end by 5 bases; junction bases not matched to a gene: 5. Germline CDR1 MDHEN, CDR2 SYDVKM. The CDR3 reads CASREGQGAHEQYF. The DNA of the CDR3 is TGTGCCAGCAGGGAGGGACAGGGGGCCCACGAGCAGTACTTC.

The rearrangement joins TRBV28 to TRBJ1-2; a weak D match, TRBD1 (5 bases). V lost 4 bases and J lost 4, with 22 bases in between. The CDR3 is 17 residues long. The germline CDR1 and CDR2 sequences are MDHEN and SYDVKM. Here the CDR3 reads CASSSPGAGTELYGYTF. As DNA, the CDR3 is TGTGCCAGCAGTTCCCCGGGCGCGGGGACGGAGCTCTATGGCTACACCTTC.

The chain is built from TRBV2 and TRBJ1-2; the D gene is possibly TRBD1 (5 bases). There are 13 residues in the CDR3. With 6 bases removed from V and 2 bases from J, the gap between germline ends came to 10 bases. The germline V gene encodes CDR1 SNHLY and CDR2 FYNNEI. CDR3 DNA: TGTGCCAGCAGCGCCGACAGCAACTATGGCTACACCTTC. It encodes CASSADSNYGYTF.

The J gene is TRBJ2-1, the V gene TRBV28, with D perhaps TRBD2 (5 bases). Trimming stripped 3 bases from V and 7 bases from J, with 13 bases between. This CDR3 spans 14 amino acids. Per the germline V gene, CDR1 is MDHEN and CDR2 is SYDVKM. DNA for the CDR3: TGTGCCAGCAGTTTTGTTGCGGGCCGAAATGAGCAGTTCTTC. Translated, it gives CASSFVAGRNEQFF.

The chain uses TRBV18 and TRBJ1-5, with D unresolved. Trimming removed 2 bases from V and 3 bases from J, with 11 bases in between. The germline V gene encodes CDR1 KGHSH and CDR2 LQKENI. The CDR3 length is 15 residues. CDR3 bases: TGTGCCAGCTCACCATCTACGAGCTACAATCAGCCCCAGCATTTT. Its protein is CASSPSTSYNQPQHF.

The chain combines TRBV19 with TRBJ1-1, with 8 bases fitting TRBD1. Losses at the gene ends were 5 bases for V and 1 base for J; bases not matched to a gene: 6. The CDR3 runs to 15 residues. Per germline, CDR1 LNHDA and CDR2 SQIVND (reference sequence). The DNA for the CDR3 is TGTGCCAGTAGTCCGTGGACAGGGTCGAACACTGAAGCTTTCTTT. Translated, it gives CASSPWTGSNTEAFF.

The chain employs TRBV4-1 and TRBJ2-2; 10 nucleotides line up with TRBD1. V lost 0 bases and J lost 6; bases outside the gene matches: 7. CDR3 size: 17 residues. Germline V CDR1 and CDR2: MGHRA, YSYEKL. CDR3 amino acids: CASSQEAGTGDAGELFF. The CDR3, as DNA: TGCGCCAGCAGCCAAGAGGCAGGGACAGGGGACGCCGGGGAGCTGTTTTTT.

The rearrangement links TRBV5-1 to TRBJ1-2; the D is unclear. Germline CDR1 and CDR2: SGHRS and YFSETQ. This CDR3 contains 14 residues. The V gene lost 4 bases and the J gene lost 7 bases, with 17 bases spanning the gap. The CDR3 DNA follows: TGCGCCAGCAGCACGGACGGGAATATCCCTGGCTACACCTTC. Translation gives CASSTDGNIPGYTF.

The chain couples TRBV28 to TRBJ2-4; D is perhaps TRBD1 (5 bases). Trimming removed 6 bases from V and 9 bases from J, with 12 bases in between. Germline CDR1 and CDR2: MDHEN and SYDVKM. The CDR3 loop spans 12 amino acids. The CDR3 spells CASRPATGIQYF. As DNA, the CDR3 is TGTGCCAGCAGGCCAGCAACAGGCATTCAGTACTTC.

This chain connects TRBV28 to TRBJ1-1, with D tentatively TRBD1 (6 bases). V shed 4 bases and J shed 5 bases, with 23 bases lying between them. CDR1 and CDR2 from the germline V gene are MDHEN and SYDVKM. The CDR3 is made up of 17 amino acids. CDR3 nucleotides: TGTGCCAGCAGTTACCCGCCGTGGACAGCCCAGGATACTGAAGCTTTCTTT. Translation: CASSYPPWTAQDTEAFF.

The rearrangement uses TRBV6-1 and TRBJ1-2, with unresolved D. CDR1 and CDR2 (germline): MNHNS, SASEGT. Trimming took 1 base from V and 0 from J, leaving 6 bases between them. The CDR3 contains 14 residues. The CDR3 DNA reads TGTGCCAGCAGTGAAGATCCTTCTAACTATGGCTACACCTTC. Residues: CASSEDPSNYGYTF.

The rearrangement joins TRBV18 to TRBJ1-1; 10 bases are shared with TRBD1. The CDR3 extends over 14 amino acids. Germline trimming cut 2 bases from V and 11 bases from J; bases unmatched to any gene: 8. Per the germline V gene, CDR1 is KGHSH and CDR2 is LQKENI. For the CDR3, the DNA is TGTGCCAGCTCACCATGGGACAGGGGTTTGGAGGCTTTCTTT. It yields the protein CASSPWDRGLEAFF.

The chain uses TRBV2 and TRBJ1-4, with D maybe TRBD1 (5 bases). V was cut by 7 bases and J by 3 bases, with 12 bases left in between. CDR3 length: 14 amino acids. CDR1 SNHLY and CDR2 FYNNEI come from the germline V gene. The CDR3 protein is CASTRVPANEKLFF. CDR3 DNA sequence: TGTGCCAGCACCAGGGTTCCGGCTAATGAAAAACTGTTTTTT.

The rearrangement uses TRBV28 and TRBJ2-7, with 7 nucleotides matching TRBD2. The J segment lost 0 bases and the V segment lost 5 bases, leaving 1 base of the junction unmatched. This CDR3 spans 13 amino acids. Germline V gives CDR1 MDHEN, CDR2 SYDVKM. The CDR3: CASSLADSYEQYF. Here the CDR3 DNA reads TGTGCCAGCAGTCTAGCGGACTCCTACGAGCAGTACTTC.

The chain employs TRBV7-6 and TRBJ2-7, with D possibly being TRBD2 (5 bases). This CDR3 is 15 amino acids long. V was shortened by 4 bases and J by 4 bases, with 17 bases between the two germline ends. CDR1 and CDR2 (germline): SGHVS, FNYEAQ. The CDR3 bases are TGTGCCAGCAGCTCCCCGTTTGGGAGACTGTACGAGCAGTACTTC. It specifies CASSSPFGRLYEQYF.

For the CDR3, the DNA is TGCGCCAGCAGCCAAGAATTTGCGGGGAAGATCACAGATACGCAGTATTTT. Amino acids: CASSQEFAGKITDTQYF. The V and J genes are TRBV4-1 and TRBJ2-3; possible D gene TRBD2, 6 bases. Germline loops: CDR1 MGHRA, CDR2 YSYEKL. The CDR3 has 17 amino acids. Trimming removed 0 bases at V and 2 bases at J, with 15 bases between.

V gene TRBV27 combines with J gene TRBJ2-1; 7 bases fit TRBD1. The CDR3 spans 15 residues. Germline loops: CDR1 MNHEY, CDR2 SMNVEV (reference sequence). After removal of 4 bases from V and 1 base from J, the junction contained 4 bases not matched to a gene. The CDR3 bases are TGTGCCAGCAGTTCGGGACAGTTGTCCTACAATGAGCAGTTCTTC. It encodes CASSSGQLSYNEQFF.